The present TCR beta chain was sequenced within a study of T cell responses to AZD1222 COVID-19 vaccine. Study-wide findings and caveats: Baseline seropositives among AZD1222 recipients totaled only 5 to 7. Most donors were white British, females outnumbered males, and clonal diversity was possibly underestimated. Elevations in Spike-specific TCR breadth and depth followed administration of two AZD1222 doses. Spike-wide coverage was observed for vaccine-associated CD4 TCRs, with dominant responses at 160-218 and 743-854.

Per the germline V gene, CDR1 is SGHRS and CDR2 is YFSETQ. V lost 6 bases and J lost 1, with 13 bases in between. The CDR3 length is 14 residues. Assay used: immunoSEQ multiplex PCR; TCRdb lists only in-frame clones, some missing. The sample includes approximately 19,000 clones, about four fifths of them seen just once. Note on this clone: Antigen specificity is unknown.

Sequenced material: peripheral blood, taken 28 days after the second AZD1222 dose. The V gene is TRBV5-1, the J gene TRBJ2-5, with TRBD1 as a possible D gene (6 bases). The sequence was collected from an adult who received the AZD1222 COVID-19 vaccine. The CDR3 here is CASNVGQSQETQYF. CDR3 coding DNA: TGCGCCAGCAATGTAGGACAGTCCCAAGAGACCCAGTACTTC.